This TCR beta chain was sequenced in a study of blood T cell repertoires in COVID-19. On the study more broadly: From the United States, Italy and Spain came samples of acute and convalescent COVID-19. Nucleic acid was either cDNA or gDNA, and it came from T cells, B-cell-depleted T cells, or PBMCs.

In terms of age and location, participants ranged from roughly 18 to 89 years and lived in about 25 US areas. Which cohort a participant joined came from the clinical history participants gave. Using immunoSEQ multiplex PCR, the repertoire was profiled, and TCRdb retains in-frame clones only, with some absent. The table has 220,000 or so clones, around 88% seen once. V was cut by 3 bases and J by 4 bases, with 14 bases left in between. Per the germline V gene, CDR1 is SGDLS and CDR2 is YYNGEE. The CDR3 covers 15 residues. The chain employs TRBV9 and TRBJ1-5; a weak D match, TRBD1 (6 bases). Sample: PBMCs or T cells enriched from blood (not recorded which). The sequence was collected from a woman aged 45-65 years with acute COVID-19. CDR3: CASSADGTKNQPQHF. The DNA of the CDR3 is TGTGCCAGCAGCGCAGATGGGACAAAGAATCAGCCCCAGCATTTT.